The entry below describes one T cell receptor beta chain. The target antigen is unknown. This entry is derived from a study of CXCR3-negative and CXCR3-positive naive CD8 T cells. The study, taken as a whole, reports: Naive subsets did not differ in surface CD5, and TRB CDR3 properties served to infer TCR strength. Comparison of naive CXCR3-negative and CXCR3-positive cells revealed similar TRBV-TRBJ usage, while memory cells differed.

Preparation of TRB cDNA libraries relied on 5' RACE carrying UMI labels. No DNA is given; TCRdb re-called the 5' RACE reads and lists each CDR3 protein once. The listing contains 6,500 to 10,000 distinct CDR3 sequences. The sequence was obtained from a human donor in good health. Some clones in this sample may be carry-over from other donors' samples. The sample taken for sequencing was naive CXCR3- CD8+ T cells from blood. Documented subset: CD45RO-CCR7+CD27+CD95- naive CD8+ T cells lacking CXCR3 (TNR3-).

CDR3 in amino acids: CASVGQLDNEQFF. This chain connects TRBV7-9 to TRBJ2-1; TCRdb returns TRBD1, unconfirmable since there is no DNA. This CDR3 comprises 13 residues. Looked up from germline, CDR1 is SEHNR and CDR2 is FQNEAQ (reference sequence). Combining the CDR3 with reference TRBV7-9 and TRBJ2-1 gives the whole variable domain DTGVSQNPRHKITKRGQNVTFRCDPISEHNRLYWYRQTLGQGPEFLTYFQNEAQLEKSRLLSDRFSAERPKGSFSTLEIQRTEQGDSAMYLCASVGQLDNEQFFGPGTRLTVL.